This note documents a single TCR beta chain sequence. The data stem from a study of blood T cells in healthy people across ages. A second about 7 to 11 cycle PCR used barcoded and J-beta primers. Each CDR3 protein is one row after TCRdb ran MiXCR on the 5' RACE reads. Found here are about 580,000 distinct CDR3 sequences, roughly 43% of them singletons; the top ten hold about 22%. The V and J ends lost 4 bases and 5 bases respectively, with 14 bases between them. The CDR3 contains 14 residues. Germline CDR1 SGHRS, CDR2 YFSETQ. This chain uses TRBV5-1 with TRBJ2-3; the D gene is possibly TRBD1 (5 bases). This TCR was recovered from an elderly man in good health. The sequencing input was blood. This CDR3 is CASSLRMQGDTQYF. The CDR3 DNA sequence: TGCGCCAGCAGCCTCAGGATGCAGGGAGATACGCAGTATTTT.